This is a list of T cell receptor beta chains from one sample in a study of a mutant IDH1 vaccine in newly diagnosed glioma. Assay: immunoSEQ multiplex PCR; the TCRdb copy retains only in-frame clones and omits some. Altogether about 32,000 clones are present, about 80% being singletons, with the ten largest covering roughly 3.2%. No antigen has been identified for these receptors. The sample consisted of PBMCs, taken from a glioma patient whose treatment included an IDH1 peptide vaccine. Every receptor here comes from a man in his forties with glioma. Some clones in this sample may be carry-over from other donors' samples. Each CDR3 is given without its conserved first and last residue. Fields, in order: CDR3 length, V gene, CDR3 protein.

>13|TRBV28
ASSFRRGGYNEQF
>11|TRBV9
ASSADSYNEQF
>12|TRBV10-3
AVRYRTTNYGYT
>12|TRBV2
ASSEALRGNTIY
>13|TRBV5-4
ASSLVNSPSTEAF
>13|TRBV2
ASSDVSGSGNTIY
>14|TRBV7-9
ASSQRGGRKRAEAF
>16|TRBV5-1
ASSLEAEARVGDTEAF
>12|TRBV7-9
ASTSTGSNQPQH
>12|TRBV2
ASSEGTGISPLH
>11|TRBV30
AWSLGQGDEQY
>10|TRBV5-6
ASSLVVGEAF
>11|TRBV30
AWSLKMNTEAF
>13|TRBV6-1
ASSVEGALGNTIY
>9|TRBV30
AWSRTIEAF
>12|TRBV5-4
ASSSGLGNSPLH
>14|TRBV6-6
ASSYPAGGQPDTQY
>11|TRBV5-6
ASRFSGANVLT
>13|TRBV11-3
ASSLGGSQMSIQY
>14|TRBV5-1
ASSDWDRGSGNTIY
>14|TRBV5-1
ASSWTGVGGTGEAF
>12|TRBV5-1
ASSGTGGAGGYT
>10|TRBV6-1
ASEASNQPQH
>11|TRBV19
ASSIGQQETQY
>13|TRBV6-5
ASSPGTLNTGELF
>8|TRBV20-1
SARTEGYT
>12|TRBV4-3
ASSQERGDEKLF
>12|TRBV9
ASSVGRGTDTQY
>13|TRBV19
ASSIRLRNSYEQY
>11|TRBV6-1
ASRFNYNTEAF
>12|TRBV4-2
ASRNLPGDQPQH
>12|TRBV4-1
ASSQEYRGSPLH
>17|TRBV7-9
ASSSPETYIGGRSTEAF
>12|TRBV9
ASSVGEAPYEQY
>11|TRBV6-6
ASSLAGGPTQY
>10|TRBV2
ASSEPYNEQF
>13|TRBV30
AWSDRGLAKNIQY
>12|TRBV7-2
ASSIQGVGTEAF
>12|TRBV27
ASTSGGGYNEQF
>13|TRBV5-4
ASSFKGQDGEKLF
>13|TRBV5-1
ASSLTGGTSEKLF
>13|TRBV12-2
ASRFRERGGNIQY
>14|TRBV5-1
ASTPLAGANTGELF
>13|TRBV7-8
ASSIHSVSYNEQF
>13|TRBV19
ASSRTHNSNQPQH
>15|TRBV27
ASSLLAGGLSTDTQY
>12|TRBV10-2
ASSEFKGNNEQF
>14|TRBV9
ASSVGGTRGTGELF